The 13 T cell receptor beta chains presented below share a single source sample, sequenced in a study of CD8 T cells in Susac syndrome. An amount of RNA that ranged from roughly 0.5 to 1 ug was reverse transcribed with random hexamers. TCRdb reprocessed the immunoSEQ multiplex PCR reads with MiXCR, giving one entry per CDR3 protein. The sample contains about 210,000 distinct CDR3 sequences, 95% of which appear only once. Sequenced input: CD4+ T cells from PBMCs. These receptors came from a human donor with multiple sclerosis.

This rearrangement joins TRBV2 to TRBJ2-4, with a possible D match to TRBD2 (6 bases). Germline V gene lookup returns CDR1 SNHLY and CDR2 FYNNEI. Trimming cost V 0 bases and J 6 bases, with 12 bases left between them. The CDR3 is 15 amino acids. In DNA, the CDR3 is TGTGCCAGCAGTGAAGCGCGGGGATCGGGAAACATTCAGTACTTC. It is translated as CASSEARGSGNIQYF.

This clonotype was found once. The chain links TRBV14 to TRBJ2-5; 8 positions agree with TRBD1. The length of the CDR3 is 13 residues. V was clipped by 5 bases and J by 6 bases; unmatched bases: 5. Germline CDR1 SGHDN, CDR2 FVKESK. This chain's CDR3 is CASSARQGKTQYF. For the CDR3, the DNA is TGTGCCAGCAGCGCGCGACAGGGGAAGACCCAGTACTTC. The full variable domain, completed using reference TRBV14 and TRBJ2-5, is EAGVTQFPSHSVIEKGQTVTLRCDPISGHDNLYWYRRVMGKEIKFLLHFVKESKQDESGMPNNRFLAERTGGTYSTLKVQPAELEDSGVYFCASSARQGKTQYFGPGTRLLVL.

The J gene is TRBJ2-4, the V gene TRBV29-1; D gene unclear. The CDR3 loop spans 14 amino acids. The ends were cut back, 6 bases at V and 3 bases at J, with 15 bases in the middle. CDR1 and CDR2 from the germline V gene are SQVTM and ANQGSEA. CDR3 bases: TGCAGCGTGGCTAGGGATTTTGGCAAAAACATTCAGTACTTC. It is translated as CSVARDFGKNIQYF.

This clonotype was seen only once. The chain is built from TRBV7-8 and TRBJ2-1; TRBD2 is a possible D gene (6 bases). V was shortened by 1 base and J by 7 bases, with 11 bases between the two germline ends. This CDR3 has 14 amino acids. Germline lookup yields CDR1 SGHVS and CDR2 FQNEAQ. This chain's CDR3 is CASSLERGGNEQFF. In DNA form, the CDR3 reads TGTGCCAGCAGCTTAGAACGGGGAGGTAATGAGCAGTTCTTC.

In nucleotides, the CDR3 is TGCGCCAGCAGCTTGGCGTCAGGAACGGAAGGGACCCAGTACTTC. It is translated as CASSLASGTEGTQYF. The chain combines TRBV5-1 with TRBJ2-5; D is undetermined. Germline CDR1 and CDR2: SGHRS and YFSETQ. The length of the CDR3 is 15 residues. The V end was cut by 0 bases, the J end by 7 bases, with 16 bases between.

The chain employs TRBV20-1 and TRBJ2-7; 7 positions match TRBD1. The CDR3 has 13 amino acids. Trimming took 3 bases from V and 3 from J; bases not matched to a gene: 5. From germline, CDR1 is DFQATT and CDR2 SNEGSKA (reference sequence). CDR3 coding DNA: TGCAGTGCTAGTCAAGACAGGGACTACGAGCAGTACTTC. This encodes CSASQDRDYEQYF.

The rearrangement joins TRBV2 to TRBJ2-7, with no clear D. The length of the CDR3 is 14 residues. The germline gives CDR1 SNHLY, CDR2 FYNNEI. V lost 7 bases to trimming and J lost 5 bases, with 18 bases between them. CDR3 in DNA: TGTGCCAGCACCCGATCCGAGTTCGGGCACGAGCAGTACTTC. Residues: CASTRSEFGHEQYF.

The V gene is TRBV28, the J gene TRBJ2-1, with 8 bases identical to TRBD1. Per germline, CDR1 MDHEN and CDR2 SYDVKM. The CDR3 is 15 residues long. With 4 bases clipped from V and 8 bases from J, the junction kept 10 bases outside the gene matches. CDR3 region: CASSYRDRRGYEQFF. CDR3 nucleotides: TGTGCCAGCAGTTACCGGGACAGGCGAGGGTATGAGCAGTTCTTC.

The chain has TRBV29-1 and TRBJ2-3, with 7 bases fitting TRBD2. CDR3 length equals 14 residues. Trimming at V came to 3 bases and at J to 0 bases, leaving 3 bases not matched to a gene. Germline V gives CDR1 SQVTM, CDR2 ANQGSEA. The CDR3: CSVERGWSTDTQYF. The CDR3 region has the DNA TGCAGCGTTGAGCGGGGGTGGAGCACAGATACGCAGTATTTT.

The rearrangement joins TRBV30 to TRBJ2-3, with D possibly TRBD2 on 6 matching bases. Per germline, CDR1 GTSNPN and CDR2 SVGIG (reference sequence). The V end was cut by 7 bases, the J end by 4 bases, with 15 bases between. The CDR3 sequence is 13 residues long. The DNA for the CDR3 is TGTGCCTCGATGACTAGGTGGTCAGATACGCAGTATTTT. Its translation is CASMTRWSDTQYF.

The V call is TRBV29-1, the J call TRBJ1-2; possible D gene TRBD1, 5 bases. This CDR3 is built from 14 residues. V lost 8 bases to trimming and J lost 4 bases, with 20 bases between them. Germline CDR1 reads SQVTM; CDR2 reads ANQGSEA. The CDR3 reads CSILDEGLGYGYTF. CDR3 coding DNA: TGCAGCATTCTGGATGAGGGGTTAGGCTATGGCTACACCTTC.

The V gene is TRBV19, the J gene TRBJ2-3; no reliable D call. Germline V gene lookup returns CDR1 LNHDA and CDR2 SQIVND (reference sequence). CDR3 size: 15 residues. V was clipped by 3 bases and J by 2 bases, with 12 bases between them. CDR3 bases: TGTGCCAGTAGTATTGGTCCAACAGTCACAGATACGCAGTATTTT. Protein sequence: CASSIGPTVTDTQYF.

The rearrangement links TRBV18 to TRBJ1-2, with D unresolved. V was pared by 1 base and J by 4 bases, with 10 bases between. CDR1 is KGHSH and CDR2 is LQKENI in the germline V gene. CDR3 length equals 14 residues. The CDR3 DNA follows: TGTGCCAGCTCACCACTGCGGGCGGTCTATGGCTACACCTTC. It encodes CASSPLRAVYGYTF. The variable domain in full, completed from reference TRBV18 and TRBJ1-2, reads NAGVMQNPRHLVRRRGQEARLRCSPMKGHSHVYWYRQLPEEGLKFMVYLQKENIIDESGMPKERFSAEFPKEGPSILRIQQVVRGDSAAYFCASSPLRAVYGYTFGSGTRLTVV.